This TCR beta chain was profiled in a study of blood T cell repertoires in COVID-19. CDR3 length: 15 amino acids. Germline V gene sequence: CDR1 SGDLS, CDR2 YYNGEE. The V segment lost 6 bases and the J segment 9 bases; nucleotides outside the gene matches: 14. Libraries were prepared by immunoSEQ multiplex PCR; TCRdb keeps only in-frame clonotypes and omits some of them. Of roughly 100,000 clones listed, 69% are singletons. The chain employs TRBV9 and TRBJ2-1, with 8 positions matching TRBD2. Input material: peripheral blood. The clonotype comes from an older man with acute or convalescent COVID-19. The CDR3 sequence: CASTAGTSERSEQFF. CDR3 in DNA: TGTGCCAGCACCGCCGGGACTAGTGAGCGTAGTGAGCAGTTCTTC.